Listed below are T cell receptor beta chains from one sample, sequenced in a study of technical replicates of blood from four donors. The repertoire was sequenced with immunoSEQ multiplex PCR; TCRdb's copy has only in-frame clones and lacks some. The table lists tens of thousands of clones, about 81% of them singletons. The specimen sequenced was PBMCs. Source of these receptors: a human donor in good health. Some clones in this sample may be carry-over from other donors' samples. CDR3s include the opening cysteine and the closing phenylalanine or tryptophan. Fields, in order: clone size, D gene, J gene, V gene, CDR3 protein, CDR3 DNA. The D gene is left open where the match is weak. Some rows have no size entry. The others give once, few or many, or a class for an expanded clone.

abundance: .; d_gene: TRBD2; j_gene: TRBJ2-5; v_gene: TRBV19; CDR3aa: CASTPQVAGGLETQYF; CDR3nt: TGTGCCAGTACCCCCCAGGTAGCGGGAGGATTGGAGACCCAGTACTTC
abundance: .; d_gene: TRBD2; j_gene: TRBJ2-2; v_gene: TRBV18; CDR3aa: CASSPRSGISTGELFF; CDR3nt: TGTGCCAGCTCACCACGTAGCGGGATTAGCACCGGGGAGCTGTTTTTT
abundance: .; d_gene: TRBD2; j_gene: TRBJ2-1; v_gene: TRBV11-2; CDR3aa: CASSSGTSGILVVYNEQFF; CDR3nt: TGTGCCAGCAGCTCGGGGACTAGCGGGATCCTGGTCGTCTACAATGAGCAGTTCTTC
abundance: .; d_gene: TRBD1; j_gene: TRBJ1-2; v_gene: TRBV5-6; CDR3aa: CASSSRAKGQGYSYTF; CDR3nt: TGTGCCAGCAGCTCAAGAGCAAAGGGACAGGGGTATAGCTACACCTTC
abundance: .; d_gene: TRBD1; j_gene: TRBJ2-2; v_gene: TRBV15; CDR3aa: CATSSGDRGKYGELFF; CDR3nt: TGTGCCACCAGCAGTGGGGACAGGGGGAAATACGGGGAGCTGTTTTTT
abundance: .; d_gene: .; j_gene: TRBJ2-7; v_gene: TRBV6-1; CDR3aa: CASSESPYYEQYF; CDR3nt: TGTGCCAGCAGTGAAAGCCCATACTACGAGCAGTACTTC
abundance: .; d_gene: TRBD2; j_gene: TRBJ2-7; v_gene: TRBV12-5; CDR3aa: CASGLAGLAGGGFQQYF; CDR3nt: TGTGCTAGTGGTTTGGCTGGCCTAGCGGGAGGGGGTTTCCAGCAGTACTTC
abundance: .; d_gene: .; j_gene: TRBJ1-2; v_gene: TRBV27; CDR3aa: CASSFTADYGYTF; CDR3nt: TGTGCCAGCAGTTTTACAGCGGACTATGGCTACACCTTC
abundance: few; d_gene: .; j_gene: TRBJ1-6; v_gene: TRBV30; CDR3aa: CAWRYGQPNSPLHF; CDR3nt: TGTGCCTGGAGGTACGGACAGCCAAATTCACCCCTCCACTTT
abundance: .; d_gene: .; j_gene: TRBJ2-1; v_gene: TRBV6-5; CDR3aa: CASSYSGQSSYNEQFF; CDR3nt: TGTGCCAGCAGTTACTCGGGACAAAGCTCCTACAATGAGCAGTTCTTC
abundance: .; d_gene: .; j_gene: TRBJ1-1; v_gene: TRBV5-1; CDR3aa: CASSWGAGANTEAFF; CDR3nt: TGCGCCAGCAGCTGGGGGGCGGGGGCGAACACTGAAGCTTTCTTT
abundance: .; d_gene: .; j_gene: TRBJ2-3; v_gene: TRBV5-1; CDR3aa: CASSLRPADTQYF; CDR3nt: TGCGCCAGCAGCTTGCGCCCGGCAGATACGCAGTATTTT
abundance: few; d_gene: TRBD1; j_gene: TRBJ2-5; v_gene: TRBV6-1; CDR3aa: CASASGDEGAETQYF; CDR3nt: TGTGCCAGCGCCTCTGGCGACGAGGGGGCAGAGACCCAGTACTTC
abundance: .; d_gene: .; j_gene: TRBJ1-2; v_gene: TRBV6-5; CDR3aa: CASSYGQPAVNYGYTF; CDR3nt: TGTGCCAGCAGTTACGGACAGCCCGCTGTTAACTATGGCTACACCTTC
abundance: .; d_gene: .; j_gene: TRBJ1-5; v_gene: TRBV5-1; CDR3aa: CASSLGAGGHQPQHF; CDR3nt: TGCGCCAGCAGCTTGGGAGCGGGCGGACATCAGCCCCAGCATTTT
abundance: .; d_gene: .; j_gene: TRBJ1-2; v_gene: TRBV4-2; CDR3aa: CASSQATESYYGYTF; CDR3nt: TGTGCCAGCAGCCAAGCCACAGAATCCTACTATGGCTACACCTTC
abundance: .; d_gene: TRBD2; j_gene: TRBJ2-1; v_gene: TRBV6-5; CDR3aa: CASSYASGSLGNEQFF; CDR3nt: TGTGCCAGCAGTTACGCCAGCGGGAGTTTAGGAAATGAGCAGTTCTTC
abundance: .; d_gene: .; j_gene: TRBJ1-1; v_gene: TRBV7-2; CDR3aa: CASRETGLQNTEAFF; CDR3nt: TGTGCCAGCAGGGAAACAGGTCTCCAGAACACTGAAGCTTTCTTT
abundance: .; d_gene: TRBD2; j_gene: TRBJ2-1; v_gene: TRBV7-6; CDR3aa: CASSLGLAGGYEQFF; CDR3nt: TGTGCCAGCAGCCTCGGACTAGCGGGGGGTTATGAGCAGTTCTTC
abundance: .; d_gene: TRBD2; j_gene: TRBJ2-7; v_gene: TRBV9; CDR3aa: CASSVATGGYEQYF; CDR3nt: TGTGCCAGCAGCGTAGCAACGGGGGGCTACGAGCAGTACTTC
abundance: .; d_gene: .; j_gene: TRBJ2-1; v_gene: TRBV10-2; CDR3aa: CASSELARVTYNEQFF; CDR3nt: TGCGCCAGCAGTGAGTTGGCGCGGGTAACCTACAATGAGCAGTTCTTC
abundance: .; d_gene: .; j_gene: TRBJ2-2; v_gene: TRBV2; CDR3aa: CASGRGAIGELFF; CDR3nt: TGTGCCAGCGGCCGGGGGGCCATCGGGGAGCTGTTTTTT
abundance: .; d_gene: .; j_gene: TRBJ2-1; v_gene: TRBV7-9; CDR3aa: CASSLVAASSYNEQFF; CDR3nt: TGTGCCAGCAGCTTAGTAGCGGCTAGCTCCTACAATGAGCAGTTCTTC
abundance: .; d_gene: TRBD1; j_gene: TRBJ1-5; v_gene: TRBV4-2; CDR3aa: CASSQDYGQENQPQHF; CDR3nt: TGTGCCAGCAGCCAAGATTACGGACAGGAAAATCAGCCCCAGCATTTT
abundance: .; d_gene: TRBD1; j_gene: TRBJ1-3; v_gene: TRBV7-9; CDR3aa: CASSPTATTGQARGNTIYF; CDR3nt: TGTGCCAGCAGCCCGACCGCCACGACAGGGCAAGCGAGGGGAAACACCATATATTTT
abundance: .; d_gene: .; j_gene: TRBJ1-5; v_gene: TRBV2; CDR3aa: CASSKWANQPQHF; CDR3nt: TGTGCCAGCAGTAAGTGGGCCAATCAGCCCCAGCATTTT
abundance: .; d_gene: TRBD1; j_gene: TRBJ2-7; v_gene: TRBV15; CDR3aa: CATSRSHNRGSYEQYF; CDR3nt: TGTGCCACCAGCAGAAGCCACAACAGGGGGAGCTACGAGCAGTACTTC
abundance: few; d_gene: TRBD1; j_gene: TRBJ1-2; v_gene: TRBV18; CDR3aa: CASSQDRVIYGYTF; CDR3nt: TGTGCCAGCTCCCAAGACAGGGTTATCTATGGCTACACCTTC
abundance: .; d_gene: .; j_gene: TRBJ2-5; v_gene: TRBV4-1; CDR3aa: CASSQVPGPETQYF; CDR3nt: TGCGCCAGCAGCCAGGTTCCGGGTCCAGAGACCCAGTACTTC
abundance: .; d_gene: TRBD1; j_gene: TRBJ2-2; v_gene: TRBV10-3; CDR3aa: CAISWTGANTGELFF; CDR3nt: TGTGCCATCAGTTGGACAGGGGCGAACACCGGGGAGCTGTTTTTT
abundance: .; d_gene: TRBD1; j_gene: TRBJ2-1; v_gene: TRBV4-3; CDR3aa: CASSQDRGPYNEQFF; CDR3nt: TGCGCCAGCAGCCAAGACAGGGGGCCCTACAATGAGCAGTTCTTC
abundance: .; d_gene: .; j_gene: TRBJ1-1; v_gene: TRBV7-9; CDR3aa: CASSPREFMNTEAFF; CDR3nt: TGTGCCAGCAGCCCCAGGGAATTTATGAACACTGAAGCTTTCTTT
abundance: .; d_gene: .; j_gene: TRBJ1-2; v_gene: TRBV5-1; CDR3aa: CASSLERVGYGYTF; CDR3nt: TGCGCCAGCAGCTTGGAGAGGGTTGGCTATGGCTACACCTTC
abundance: .; d_gene: TRBD1; j_gene: TRBJ2-7; v_gene: TRBV7-6; CDR3aa: CASSPGTGTYEQYF; CDR3nt: TGTGCCAGCAGCCCCGGGACAGGGACCTACGAGCAGTACTTC
abundance: once; d_gene: TRBD2; j_gene: TRBJ2-5; v_gene: TRBV4-2; CDR3aa: CASSPGLDETQYF; CDR3nt: TGTGCCAGCAGCCCGGGACTAGATGAGACCCAGTACTTC
abundance: .; d_gene: .; j_gene: TRBJ1-4; v_gene: TRBV14; CDR3aa: CASSHIMNEKLFF; CDR3nt: TGTGCCAGCAGCCATATTATGAATGAAAAACTGTTTTTT
abundance: .; d_gene: TRBD2; j_gene: TRBJ2-1; v_gene: TRBV4-2; CDR3aa: CASSPRGGPGDEQFF; CDR3nt: TGTGCCAGCAGCCCCCGGGGGGGGCCAGGGGATGAGCAGTTCTTC